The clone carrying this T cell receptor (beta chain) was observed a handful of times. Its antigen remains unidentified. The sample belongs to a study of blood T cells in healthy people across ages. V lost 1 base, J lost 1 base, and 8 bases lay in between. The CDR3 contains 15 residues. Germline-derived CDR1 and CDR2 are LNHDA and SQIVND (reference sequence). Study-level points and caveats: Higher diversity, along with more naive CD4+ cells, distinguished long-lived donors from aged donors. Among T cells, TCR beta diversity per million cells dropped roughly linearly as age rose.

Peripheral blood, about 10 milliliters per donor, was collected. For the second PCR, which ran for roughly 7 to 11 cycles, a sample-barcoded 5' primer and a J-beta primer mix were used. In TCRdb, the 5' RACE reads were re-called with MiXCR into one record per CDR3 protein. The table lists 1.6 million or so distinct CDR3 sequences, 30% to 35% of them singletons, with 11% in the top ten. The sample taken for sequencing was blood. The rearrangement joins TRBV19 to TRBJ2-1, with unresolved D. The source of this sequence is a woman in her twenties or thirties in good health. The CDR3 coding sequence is TGTGCCAGTAGTATAGCAGGTGCGTCCTACAATGAGCAGTTCTTC. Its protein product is CASSIAGASYNEQFF.